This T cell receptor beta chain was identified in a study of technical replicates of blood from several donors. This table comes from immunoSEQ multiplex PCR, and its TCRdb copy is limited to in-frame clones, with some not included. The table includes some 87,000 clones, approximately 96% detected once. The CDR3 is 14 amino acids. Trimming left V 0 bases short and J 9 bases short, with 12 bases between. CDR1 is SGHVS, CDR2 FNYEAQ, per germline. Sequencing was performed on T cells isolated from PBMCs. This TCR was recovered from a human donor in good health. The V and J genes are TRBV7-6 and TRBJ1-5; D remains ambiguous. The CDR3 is CASSLASYAGPQHF. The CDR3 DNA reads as TGTGCCAGCAGCTTAGCTAGTTACGCCGGGCCCCAGCATTTT.